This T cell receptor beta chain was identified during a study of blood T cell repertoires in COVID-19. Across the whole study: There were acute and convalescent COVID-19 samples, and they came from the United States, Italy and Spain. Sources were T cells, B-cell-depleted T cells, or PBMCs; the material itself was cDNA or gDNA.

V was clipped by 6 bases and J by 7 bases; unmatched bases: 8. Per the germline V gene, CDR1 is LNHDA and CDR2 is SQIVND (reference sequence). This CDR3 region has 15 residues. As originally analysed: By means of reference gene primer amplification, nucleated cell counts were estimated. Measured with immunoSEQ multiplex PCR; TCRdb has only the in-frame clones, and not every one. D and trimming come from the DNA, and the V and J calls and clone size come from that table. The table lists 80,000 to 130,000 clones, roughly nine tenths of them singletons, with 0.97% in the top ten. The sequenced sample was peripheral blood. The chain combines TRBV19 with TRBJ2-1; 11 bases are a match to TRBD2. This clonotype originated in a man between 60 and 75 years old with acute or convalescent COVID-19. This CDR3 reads CASRSQLAGANEQFF. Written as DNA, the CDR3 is TGTGCCAGTAGGTCCCAACTAGCGGGAGCAAATGAGCAGTTCTTC.